This TCR beta chain appears in the sequencing data of a study of blood T cell repertoires in COVID-19. Overall study context: Sites in the United States, Italy and Spain provided acute and convalescent COVID-19 samples. From T cells, B-cell-depleted T cells, or PBMCs came the material, which was cDNA or gDNA.

Original processing methods: Estimated nucleated cell counts came from reference gene primer amplification. Assay used: immunoSEQ multiplex PCR; TCRdb lists only in-frame clones, some missing. The V and J calls and the clone size are those of that table, but D and trimming were determined from the DNA. The profile shows 110,000 to 150,000 clones, around nine tenths of them singletons. The V end was cut by 6 bases, the J end by 0 bases, with 9 bases between. Germline-derived CDR1 and CDR2 are LNHDA and SQIVND (reference sequence). The CDR3 runs 14 residues. The receptor comes from a man in his sixties with active or convalescent COVID-19. The V and J genes are TRBV19 and TRBJ1-3; no clear D. The source material was peripheral blood. The CDR3: CASSSDFSGNTIYF. The CDR3 nucleotides read TGTGCCAGTAGCTCAGACTTCTCTGGAAACACCATATATTTT.